One sample yielded the 23 T cell receptor beta chains listed below, sequenced in a study of radiation and T cells in renal cell carcinoma. Clones were read by immunoSEQ multiplex PCR, and TCRdb kept only the in-frame ones, dropping some. The data show over 90,000 clones, roughly 82% seen once. Noted time point: blood 4 weeks post-SBRT, at nephrectomy. Stated treatment: 15 Gy SBRT to primary tumor, nephrectomy 4 weeks later. Sequences were derived from blood, sampled from a patient whose treatment included radiotherapy and nephrectomy. These receptors all come from a man aged 55 to 70 with renal cell carcinoma.

The rearrangement uses TRBV29-1 and TRBJ2-1, with no clear D. Trimming took 2 bases from V and 5 from J, leaving 13 bases between them. Germline values: CDR1 SQVTM, CDR2 ANQGSEA. The CDR3 spans 14 residues. As DNA, the CDR3 is TGCAGCGTTGAAAGGATGGGATGGAACAATGAGCAGTTCTTC. Protein sequence: CSVERMGWNNEQFF.

This chain connects TRBV28 to TRBJ2-1; 8 positions agree with TRBD2. In germline, CDR1 is MDHEN, CDR2 SYDVKM. Losses at the gene ends were 5 bases for V and 2 bases for J; bases not matched to a gene: 11. There are 17 residues in the CDR3. CDR3: CASSPLPAGVTYNEQFF. DNA of the CDR3: TGTGCCAGCAGTCCCCTCCCAGCGGGAGTTACCTACAATGAGCAGTTCTTC.

The genes are TRBV5-1 and TRBJ2-1; 7 nucleotides match TRBD1. CDR1 SGHRS and CDR2 YFSETQ come from the germline V gene. J was trimmed by 7 bases and V by 2 bases; bases with no gene match: 12. This CDR3 spans 16 amino acids. CDR3 sequence (DNA): TGCGCCAGCAGCTTTGAACACAGGGGATTAGGAAATGAGCAGTTCTTC. Protein: CASSFEHRGLGNEQFF.

The J gene is TRBJ2-7, the V gene TRBV25-1; 10 bases match TRBD2. This CDR3 has 17 residues. CDR1 and CDR2 from the germline V gene are MGHDK and SYGVNS. After removal of 5 bases from V and 3 bases from J, the junction contained 13 bases not matched to a gene. The CDR3 is CASSPRPRASGSYEQYF. For the CDR3, the DNA is TGTGCCAGCAGTCCCCGCCCCAGGGCTAGCGGGAGCTACGAGCAGTACTTC.

The genes are TRBV19 and TRBJ1-1, with D perhaps TRBD1 (6 bases). CDR1 and CDR2 from the germline V gene are LNHDA and SQIVND (reference sequence). Trimming took 10 bases from V and 1 from J, leaving 13 bases between them. The CDR3 loop spans 13 amino acids. CDR3: CATGQSRNTEAFF. DNA for the CDR3: TGTGCCACCGGACAGTCCCGGAACACTGAAGCTTTCTTT. The full variable domain, with the rest looked up from reference TRBV19 and TRBJ1-1, is DGGITQSPKYLFRKEGQNVTLSCEQNLNHDAMYWYRQDPGQGLRLIYYSQIVNDFQKGDIAEGYSVSREKKESFPLTVTSAQKNPTAFYLCATGQSRNTEAFFGQGTRLTVV.

The chain links TRBV19 to TRBJ1-1; 7 bases match TRBD1. Trimming at V came to 4 bases and at J to 2 bases, leaving 10 bases not matched to a gene. This CDR3 is built from 16 residues. Germline lookup yields CDR1 LNHDA and CDR2 SQIVND (reference sequence). The CDR3 nucleotides read TGTGCCAGTAGTACCCTGACAGGGACGCGAAACACTGAAGCTTTCTTT. It yields the protein CASSTLTGTRNTEAFF.

The chain combines TRBV28 with TRBJ1-1; 9 bases are shared with TRBD1. V dropped 6 bases and J dropped 3; count of bases not matched to a gene: 8. The CDR3 is 15 amino acids. CDR1 and CDR2 (germline): MDHEN, SYDVKM. For the CDR3, the DNA is TGTGCCAGCAGACTTCCGACAGGGGGGTACACTGAAGCTTTCTTT. It yields the protein CASRLPTGGYTEAFF.

J is TRBJ2-1 and V is TRBV9, with D perhaps given as TRBD1 or TRBD2 (5 bases each). The CDR3 sequence is 14 residues long. Germline lookup yields CDR1 SGDLS and CDR2 YYNGEE. Trimming removed 0 bases from V and 4 bases from J, with 8 bases in between. The CDR3 here is CASSVGGGYNEQFF. The DNA of the CDR3 is TGTGCCAGCAGCGTAGGGGGCGGGTACAATGAGCAGTTCTTC.

V gene TRBV5-1 combines with J gene TRBJ2-3, with a possible D match to TRBD1 (5 bases). This CDR3 region has 13 residues. The V gene's germline CDR1 is SGHRS and CDR2 YFSETQ. Trimming stripped 0 bases from V and 7 bases from J, with 9 bases between. CDR3 DNA: TGCGCCAGCAGCTTGGACTGGGGCCATACGCAGTATTTT. This encodes CASSLDWGHTQYF.

The gene calls are TRBV19 and TRBJ1-3; D unclear. CDR3 length: 14 residues. With 3 bases removed from V and 0 bases from J, the gap between germline ends came to 6 bases. The germline V gene encodes CDR1 LNHDA and CDR2 SQIVND (reference sequence). The CDR3 DNA reads as TGTGCCAGTAGTATCTCTGTCTCTGGAAACACCATATATTTT. This gives the protein CASSISVSGNTIYF. Full variable domain (rest looked up from reference TRBV19 and TRBJ1-3): DGGITQSPKYLFRKEGQNVTLSCEQNLNHDAMYWYRQDPGQGLRLIYYSQIVNDFQKGDIAEGYSVSREKKESFPLTVTSAQKNPTAFYLCASSISVSGNTIYFGEGSWLTVV.

This sequence joins TRBV7-9 and TRBJ2-2, with no clear D. There are 14 residues in the CDR3. Germline assignment: CDR1 SEHNR and CDR2 FQNEAQ (reference sequence). Trimming took off 4 bases at V and 4 bases at J, with 10 bases between the two ends. CDR3 nucleotide sequence: TGTGCCAGCAGCTCAAGTACTTTCACCGGGGAGCTGTTTTTT. Protein sequence: CASSSSTFTGELFF.

This chain joins TRBV27 and TRBJ1-2; 8 bases line up with TRBD1. V shed 3 bases and J 8 bases; nucleotides not matched to a gene: 5. The CDR3 is 13 amino acids. Per the germline V gene, CDR1 is MNHEY and CDR2 is SMNVEV (reference sequence). CDR3 in DNA: TGTGCCAGCAGTTTGCAGGGGGCGCAAGGCTACACCTTC. Residues: CASSLQGAQGYTF.

The table lists this clone with a few counts. This chain uses TRBV28 with TRBJ1-1; D possibly corresponds to TRBD1 (5 bases). Germline V CDR1 and CDR2: MDHEN, SYDVKM. CDR3 length: 16 amino acids. V shed 8 bases and J shed 0 bases, with 19 bases lying between them. The CDR3 is CASASFSPGMNTEAFF. In DNA, the CDR3 is TGTGCCAGCGCATCATTCTCTCCAGGGATGAACACTGAAGCTTTCTTT.

The chain carries TRBV7-2 and TRBJ2-5; the match to TRBD2 covers 9 bases. The tail of the sequence fits TRBJ2-7 better, so the J call may be wrong. This CDR3 has 16 residues. Per germline, CDR1 SGHTA and CDR2 FQGNSA. For the CDR3, the DNA is TGTGCCAGCAGCATACAACCTAGCGGGATCATCGACGAGCAGTACTTC. Translating gives CASSIQPSGIIDEQYF.

The chain combines TRBV7-8 with TRBJ1-5, with TRBD1 identical over 8 bases. Losses at the gene ends were 5 bases for V and 2 bases for J; bases not matched to a gene: 5. The CDR3 extends over 15 amino acids. CDR1 is SGHVS and CDR2 is FQNEAQ in the germline V gene. In DNA form, the CDR3 reads TGTGCCAGCAGCAAACAGACAGGGGGCAATCAGCCCCAGCATTTT. It codes for CASSKQTGGNQPQHF.

This sequence joins TRBV15 and TRBJ2-1; D call uncertain. This CDR3 is 13 amino acids long. The germline gives CDR1 LNHNV, CDR2 YYDKDF (reference sequence). Between the trimmed V and J ends, which lost 0 bases and 4 bases, there was a span of 4 bases. The CDR3 sequence is CATSRDRYNEQFF. In nucleotides, the CDR3 is TGTGCCACCAGCAGAGATAGATACAATGAGCAGTTCTTC.

The rearrangement uses TRBV5-1 and TRBJ1-1, with D possibly being TRBD1 (5 bases). V was shortened by 4 bases and J by 0 bases, with 13 bases between the two germline ends. Germline loops: CDR1 SGHRS, CDR2 YFSETQ. This CDR3 is 15 amino acids long. CDR3 in amino acids: CASSPLGGVNTEAFF. CDR3 nucleotides: TGCGCCAGCAGCCCCCTGGGGGGTGTGAACACTGAAGCTTTCTTT.

The V gene is TRBV4-1, the J gene TRBJ1-2; perhaps TRBD1 as D (5 bases). Germline CDR1 MGHRA, CDR2 YSYEKL. The CDR3 totals 14 residues. V lost 3 bases and J 2 bases, leaving 10 bases between the germline ends. The DNA of the CDR3 is TGCGCCAGCAGCCAGCCGGGGGAGAACTATGGCTACACCTTC. This encodes CASSQPGENYGYTF.

The chain has TRBV11-3 and TRBJ2-1; the D gene is possibly TRBD1 (5 bases). Deletions cut 4 bases from V and 0 bases from J, with 16 bases between. Germline CDR1 and CDR2: SGHNT and YENEEA. CDR3 length equals 17 residues. The CDR3 loop is CASSSPRGARSYNEQFF. The CDR3 DNA reads TGTGCCAGCAGCTCGCCTAGGGGCGCTCGCTCCTACAATGAGCAGTTCTTC.

This chain joins TRBV7-6 and TRBJ2-7; 7 positions match TRBD2. Germline loops: CDR1 SGHVS, CDR2 FNYEAQ. The CDR3 loop spans 14 amino acids. The V segment lost 1 base and the J segment 4 bases; nucleotides outside the gene matches: 4. The CDR3 DNA sequence: TGTGCCAGCAGCTTAGTAGGAGCGGGATACGAGCAGTACTTC. It specifies CASSLVGAGYEQYF. Full variable domain (missing parts from reference TRBV7-6 and TRBJ2-7): GAGVSQSPRYKVTKRGQDVALRCDPISGHVSLYWYRQALGQGPEFLTYFNYEAQQDKSGLPNDRFSAERPEGSISTLTIQRTEQRDSAMYRCASSLVGAGYEQYFGPGTRLTVT.

The CDR3 nucleotides read TGTGCCAGCTGGCCTGCGACAGGAAACACCATATATTTT. This encodes CASWPATGNTIYF. V and J are TRBV2 and TRBJ1-3; D is undetermined. Germline lookup yields CDR1 SNHLY and CDR2 FYNNEI. Trimming removed 8 bases from V and 4 bases from J, with 12 bases in between. This CDR3 comprises 13 residues.

The CDR3 nucleotides are TGTGCCAGCAGCTCCGGGTCTCAAGGGGAGCAGTTCTTC. It translates to CASSSGSQGEQFF. The chain combines TRBV7-2 with TRBJ2-1; no clear D. The length of the CDR3 is 13 residues. Deletions cut 4 bases from V and 10 bases from J, with 14 bases between. Germline-derived CDR1 and CDR2 are SGHTA and FQGNSA.

The chain is built from TRBV2 and TRBJ2-5, with D unresolved. Trimming shortened V by 4 bases and J by 7 bases, and 10 bases separated the two germline ends. This CDR3 is 12 amino acids long. CDR1 is SNHLY, CDR2 FYNNEI, per germline. The CDR3 region is CASSVLIGTQYF. Written as DNA, the CDR3 is TGTGCCAGCAGTGTTCTTATCGGGACCCAGTACTTC.